This TCR beta chain was identified in a study of T cells in Graves' hyperthyroidism and ophthalmopathy. For the study at large: Blood was drawn when the patient was first diagnosed and still untreated.

Patients were excluded for uncontrolled infection, other autoimmune disease, pregnancy or lactation. PBMCs were collected from a roughly 9.7 ml volume of fresh peripheral blood. As to this clonotype: Its antigen is not identified.

The study, taken as a whole, reports: Model output signaled ophthalmopathy a median roughly six months ahead of onset.

Researchers took RNA transcripts and amplified the TCR beta CDR3 regions from them. With the HTBI primer set, the TCR CDR3 went through a first round of RT-PCR. TCRdb re-called the multiplex PCR reads through MiXCR, storing one row per CDR3 protein. The repertoire holds about half a million distinct CDR3 sequences, with less than 25% as singletons. Sequencing was performed on blood. The sequence derives from a woman in her twenties or thirties with Graves' ophthalmopathy.

CDR3 in DNA: TGTGCCAGCAGCCAGACAGGGGGTGGTGAGACCCAGTACTTC. Residues: CASSQTGGGETQYF. The chain employs TRBV12-3 or TRBV12-4 and TRBJ2-5, with 9 nucleotides matching TRBD1. V gave up 6 bases and J gave up 5 bases; unmatched junction bases: 7. The CDR3 has 14 amino acids.